The rows below give T cell receptor beta chains drawn from one sample of a study of a mutant IDH1 vaccine in newly diagnosed glioma. Method: immunoSEQ multiplex PCR; TCRdb's copy keeps in-frame clones and lacks some. Among 99,000 or so clones listed, about 90% were seen once. Sample: PBMCs, taken from a glioma patient treated with radiotherapy, temozolomide or both. Source of these receptors: a woman aged 45-59 years with glioma. Each CDR3 is given with its conserved first and last residue. Each record gives: V gene, clone size, J gene, D gene, CDR3 length, CDR3 DNA, CDR3 protein. A D gene is named only where the DNA matches it firmly. Some rows have no size entry. The others give once, few or many, or a class for an expanded clone.

TRBV19	.	TRBJ1-4	.	13	TGTGCCAGTAGAACAGGGAGAACGGAAAAACTGTTTTTT	CASRTGRTEKLFF
TRBV14	.	TRBJ2-7	.	12	TGTGCCAGCAGCCGGGATTACGGGGAGCAGTACTTC	CASSRDYGEQYF
TRBV9	.	TRBJ2-2	.	14	TGTGCCAGCAGCGTAGGGGCGAACACCGGGGAGCTGTTTTTT	CASSVGANTGELFF
TRBV28	.	TRBJ1-3	TRBD1	17	TGTGCCAGCAGTTTGGGGGGGACAGGGAGCTCTGGAAACACCATATATTTT	CASSLGGTGSSGNTIYF
TRBV5-4	.	TRBJ2-7	.	12	TGTGCCAGCATACGGGGGGCCCAAGAGCAGTACTTC	CASIRGAQEQYF
TRBV28	once	TRBJ1-2	.	14	TGTGCCATCCCCTCGACGGGGGGGGGCTATGGCTACACCTTC	CAIPSTGGGYGYTF
TRBV29-1	.	TRBJ2-2	.	15	TGCAGCGTCCTTCGTGGGTCAGGGAACACCGGGGAGCTGTTTTTT	CSVLRGSGNTGELFF
TRBV10-3	.	TRBJ2-3	TRBD2	16	TGTGCCATCAGGGCTAGCGGGAGTGGTGGCACAGATACGCAGTATTTT	CAIRASGSGGTDTQYF
TRBV5-1	.	TRBJ2-2	.	12	TGCGCCAGCAGCTTAAAGGCCGGGGAGCTGTTTTTT	CASSLKAGELFF
TRBV29-1	.	TRBJ2-1	TRBD1	12	TGCAGCGGGAACAGGGGCAGCAATGAGCAGTTCTTC	CSGNRGSNEQFF
TRBV29-1	.	TRBJ2-1	TRBD2	12	TGCAGCGTTAACAGCGGGACCAATGAGCAGTTCTTC	CSVNSGTNEQFF
TRBV5-1	.	TRBJ2-3	TRBD2	14	TGCGCCAGCAGCTTCTCTAGCGGGGGCGATACGCAGTATTTT	CASSFSSGGDTQYF
TRBV7-8	.	TRBJ1-3	.	17	TGTGCCAGCAGCCCATACAGGGTAGTAGGCTCTGGAAACACCATATATTTT	CASSPYRVVGSGNTIYF
TRBV19	.	TRBJ2-3	TRBD2	14	TGTGCCAGTTCTAGCGGGAGAGGCTCAGATACGCAGTATTTT	CASSSGRGSDTQYF
TRBV12-5	.	TRBJ2-2	TRBD2	16	TGTGCTAGTGGTCCCGGGGGGGGGCAGAGAACCGGGGAGCTGTTTTTT	CASGPGGGQRTGELFF
TRBV5-6	.	TRBJ2-6	.	15	TGTGCCAGCAGCCGAGGTGTCTCTGGGGCCAACGTCCTGACTTTC	CASSRGVSGANVLTF
TRBV4-2	once	TRBJ1-1	.	12	TGTGCCAGCAGCCAAGATAGTCTAAAAGCTTTCTTT	CASSQDSLKAFF
TRBV7-9	.	TRBJ2-2	.	13	TGTGCTCCCCCGCGACCGAACACCGGGGAGCTGTTTTTT	CAPPRPNTGELFF
TRBV11-2	once	TRBJ1-2	TRBD1	12	TGTGCCAGCAGAGACAGGGCGGATGGCTACACCTTC	CASRDRADGYTF
TRBV9	once	TRBJ1-3	.	17	TGTGCCAGCAGCGCGAGGATGAGCCCCAGCTCTGGAAACACCATATATTTT	CASSARMSPSSGNTIYF
TRBV19	.	TRBJ1-5	TRBD1	14	TGTGCCAGTAGTATAGAACCAGGGGGGCAGCCCCAGCATTTT	CASSIEPGGQPQHF
TRBV10-3	.	TRBJ1-2	TRBD1	13	TGTGCCAGCTACAGGGGGCAGAGCTATGGCTACACCTTC	CASYRGQSYGYTF
TRBV2	.	TRBJ1-4	TRBD1	13	TGTGCCAGCCGGGACAGGGAAGGAGAAAAACTGTTTTTT	CASRDREGEKLFF
TRBV19	few	TRBJ2-2	TRBD2	16	TGTGCCAGTAGTATAGTAAGGGGAGGGAGCACCGGGGAGCTGTTTTTT	CASSIVRGGSTGELFF
TRBV19	few	TRBJ1-1	.	13	TGTGCCAGTAGGCAACAGGTTGAGACTGAAGCTTTCTTT	CASRQQVETEAFF
TRBV5-4	.	TRBJ2-1	TRBD2	16	TGTGCCAGCAGCTTGGCACTAGCGGGAGCCTACAATGAGCAGTTCTTC	CASSLALAGAYNEQFF
TRBV4-1	.	TRBJ2-7	.	13	TGCGCCAGCAGCCAAGAACACGGTTACGAGCAGTACTTC	CASSQEHGYEQYF
TRBV7-9	.	TRBJ2-1	.	12	TGTGCCAGCAGCCCCGATGTCAGTGAGCAGTTCTTC	CASSPDVSEQFF
TRBV9	.	TRBJ1-5	.	16	TGTGCCAGCAGCGTAGGACCGCCTTATAGCAATCAGCCCCAGCATTTT	CASSVGPPYSNQPQHF
TRBV5-6	.	TRBJ1-1	.	16	TGTGCCAGCAGCCCCTTAGGAGGGGCAAAAGAATCTGAAGCTTTCTTT	CASSPLGGAKESEAFF
TRBV18	.	TRBJ2-5	.	13	TGTGCCAGCTCACCACCGGACCAAGAGACCCAGTACTTC	CASSPPDQETQYF
TRBV10-2	once	TRBJ1-2	.	14	TGCGCCAGATCCCGCTACCCTATTACCTATGGCTACACCTTC	CARSRYPITYGYTF
TRBV30	once	TRBJ1-2	.	14	TGTGCCTGGAGTCACGACGGCCAGCTCTATGGCTACACCTTC	CAWSHDGQLYGYTF
TRBV5-4	.	TRBJ1-1	TRBD1	16	TGTGCCAGCAGCCCCCGGGGGACAGGGGGTAACACTGAAGCTTTCTTT	CASSPRGTGGNTEAFF
TRBV4-1	.	TRBJ2-2	.	15	TGCGCCAGCGGGGGACTCGCGGGGAACACCGGGGAGCTGTTTTTT	CASGGLAGNTGELFF
TRBV30	.	TRBJ1-4	.	13	TGTGCCTGGAGTTTGGGAACTAATGAAAAACTGTTTTTT	CAWSLGTNEKLFF
TRBV11-3	.	TRBJ2-5	TRBD2	13	TGTGCCAGCAGCTTAGTTAGCGGGCAGGCCCAGTACTTC	CASSLVSGQAQYF
TRBV11-2	once	TRBJ2-3	.	15	TGTGCTAGCAGCTTAGGGGTTAGCGAGACAGATACGCAGTATTTT	CASSLGVSETDTQYF
TRBV18	.	TRBJ2-5	.	15	TGTGCCAGCTCACTCCTTTACGTCGCACAAGAGACCCAGTACTTC	CASSLLYVAQETQYF
TRBV25-1	.	TRBJ2-6	.	15	TGTGCCAGCAGTGATAGTGGCAAAGGGGCCAACGTCCTGACTTTC	CASSDSGKGANVLTF
TRBV27	.	TRBJ1-2	.	11	TGTGCCAGTGGACAGCGGTACGGCTACACCTTC	CASGQRYGYTF
TRBV27	.	TRBJ2-2	.	15	TGTGCCAGCAGTGTTCAGGGGACGAACACCGGGGAGCTGTTTTTT	CASSVQGTNTGELFF
TRBV9	.	TRBJ1-1	.	14	TGTGCCAGCAGCGTAGATCCGGGCGGCACTGAAGCTTTCTTT	CASSVDPGGTEAFF
TRBV10-2	.	TRBJ2-2	TRBD1	13	TGCGCCAGCAGGGAACAGGGGAACGGGGAGCTGTTTTTT	CASREQGNGELFF
TRBV7-9	.	TRBJ1-2	.	14	TGTGCCAGCAGCCCCGACAGCACCTATGGGGGCTACACCTTC	CASSPDSTYGGYTF
TRBV9	.	TRBJ2-1	TRBD1	16	TGTGCCAGCAGCGTGGAGACAGGGTACTCCTACAATGAGCAGTTCTTC	CASSVETGYSYNEQFF
TRBV5-1	.	TRBJ2-7	TRBD2	14	TGCGCCAGCAGCTTGGGACTAGCGGGTGTCGAGCAGTACTTC	CASSLGLAGVEQYF
TRBV5-1	few	TRBJ1-3	.	14	TGCGCCAGCACTGTAGGTGGTTCTGGAAACACCATATATTTT	CASTVGGSGNTIYF
TRBV5-1	.	TRBJ1-4	.	13	TGCGCCAGCAGCGGGGGGTCAGTAGAAAAACTGTTTTTT	CASSGGSVEKLFF